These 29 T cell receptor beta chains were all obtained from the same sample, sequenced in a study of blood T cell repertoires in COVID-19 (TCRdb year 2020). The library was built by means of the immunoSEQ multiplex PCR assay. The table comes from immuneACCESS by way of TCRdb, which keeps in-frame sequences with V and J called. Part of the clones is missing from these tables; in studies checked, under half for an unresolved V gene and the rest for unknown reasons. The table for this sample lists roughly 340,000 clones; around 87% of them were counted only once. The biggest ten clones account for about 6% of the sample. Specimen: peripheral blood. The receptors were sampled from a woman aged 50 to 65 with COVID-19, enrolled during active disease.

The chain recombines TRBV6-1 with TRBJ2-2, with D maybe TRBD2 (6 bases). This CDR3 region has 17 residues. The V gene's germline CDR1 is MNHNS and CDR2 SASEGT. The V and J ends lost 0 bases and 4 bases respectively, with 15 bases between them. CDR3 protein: CASSEARAGPGTGELFF. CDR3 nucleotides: TGTGCCAGCAGTGAAGCCAGGGCGGGACCGGGCACCGGGGAGCTGTTTTTT.

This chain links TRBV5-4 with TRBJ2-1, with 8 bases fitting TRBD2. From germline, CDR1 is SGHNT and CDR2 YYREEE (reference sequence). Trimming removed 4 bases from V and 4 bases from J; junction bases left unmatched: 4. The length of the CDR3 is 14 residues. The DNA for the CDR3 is TGTGCCAGCAGCGCGACTAGCGAATACAATGAGCAGTTCTTC. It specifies CASSATSEYNEQFF.

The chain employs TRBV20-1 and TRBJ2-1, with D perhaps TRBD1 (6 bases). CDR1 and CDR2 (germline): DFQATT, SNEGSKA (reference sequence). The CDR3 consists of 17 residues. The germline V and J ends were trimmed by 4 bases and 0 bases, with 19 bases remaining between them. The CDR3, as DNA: TGCAGTGCTAATGACCCCACAGGGACAAGCTCCTACAATGAGCAGTTCTTC. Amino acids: CSANDPTGTSSYNEQFF.

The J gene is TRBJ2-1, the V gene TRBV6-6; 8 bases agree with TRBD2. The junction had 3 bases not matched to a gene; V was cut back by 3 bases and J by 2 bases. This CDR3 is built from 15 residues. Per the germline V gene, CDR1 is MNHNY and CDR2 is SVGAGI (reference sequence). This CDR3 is CASSYREGPYNEQFF. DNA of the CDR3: TGTGCCAGCAGTTATCGGGAGGGTCCCTACAATGAGCAGTTCTTC.

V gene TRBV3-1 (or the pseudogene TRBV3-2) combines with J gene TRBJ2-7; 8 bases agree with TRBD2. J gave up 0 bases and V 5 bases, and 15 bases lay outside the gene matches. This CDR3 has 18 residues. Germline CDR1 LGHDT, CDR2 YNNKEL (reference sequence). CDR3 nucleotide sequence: TGTGCCAGCAGCACCTGGAGGCTAGCGGGTAGGAGCTCCTACGAGCAGTACTTC. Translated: CASSTWRLAGRSSYEQYF.

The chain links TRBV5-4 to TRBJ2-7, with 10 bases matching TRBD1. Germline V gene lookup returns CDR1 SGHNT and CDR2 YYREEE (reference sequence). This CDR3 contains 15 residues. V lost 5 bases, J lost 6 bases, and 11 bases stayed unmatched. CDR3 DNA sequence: TGTGCCAGCAGATCCACGGGACAGGGGAGGGCCGAGCAGTACTTC. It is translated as CASRSTGQGRAEQYF.

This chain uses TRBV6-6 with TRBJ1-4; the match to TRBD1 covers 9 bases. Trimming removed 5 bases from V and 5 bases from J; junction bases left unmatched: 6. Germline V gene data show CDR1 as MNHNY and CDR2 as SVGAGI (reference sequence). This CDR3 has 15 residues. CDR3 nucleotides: TGTGCCAGCAGTGGGACCGGGACAGGGAATGAAAAACTGTTTTTT. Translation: CASSGTGTGNEKLFF.

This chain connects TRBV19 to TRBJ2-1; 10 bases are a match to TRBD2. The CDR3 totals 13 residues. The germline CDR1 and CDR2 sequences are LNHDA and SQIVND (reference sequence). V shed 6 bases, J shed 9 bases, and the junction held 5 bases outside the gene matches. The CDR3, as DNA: TGTGCCAGTAGGCTAGCGGGAGCACGTGAGCAGTTCTTC. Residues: CASRLAGAREQFF.

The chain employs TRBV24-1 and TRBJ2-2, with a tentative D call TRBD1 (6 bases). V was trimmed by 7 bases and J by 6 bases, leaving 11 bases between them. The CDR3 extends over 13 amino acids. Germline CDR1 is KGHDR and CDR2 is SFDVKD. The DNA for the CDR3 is TGTGCCACCAGCAGACAGGCATCCGGGGAGCTGTTTTTT. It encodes CATSRQASGELFF.

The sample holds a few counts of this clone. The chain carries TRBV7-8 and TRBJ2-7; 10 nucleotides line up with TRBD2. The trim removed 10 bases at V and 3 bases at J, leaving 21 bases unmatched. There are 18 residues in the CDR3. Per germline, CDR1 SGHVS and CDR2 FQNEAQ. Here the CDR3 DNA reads TGTGCCATCGAAATCCCAGCAGCGGGAGGGCCTTCAGGCTACGAGCAGTACTTC. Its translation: CAIEIPAAGGPSGYEQYF.

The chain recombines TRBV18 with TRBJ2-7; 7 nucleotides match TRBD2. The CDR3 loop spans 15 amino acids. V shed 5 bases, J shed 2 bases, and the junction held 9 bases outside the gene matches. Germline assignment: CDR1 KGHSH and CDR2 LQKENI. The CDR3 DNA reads TGTGCCAGCTCATCAGGCGGGGGATCTCCCTACGAGCAGTACTTC. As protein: CASSSGGGSPYEQYF.

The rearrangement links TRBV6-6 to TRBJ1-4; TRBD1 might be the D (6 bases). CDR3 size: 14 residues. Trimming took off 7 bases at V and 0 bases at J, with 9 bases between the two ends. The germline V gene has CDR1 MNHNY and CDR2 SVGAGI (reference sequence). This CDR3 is CASTGQPTNEKLFF. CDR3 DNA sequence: TGTGCCAGCACTGGACAGCCAACTAATGAAAAACTGTTTTTT.

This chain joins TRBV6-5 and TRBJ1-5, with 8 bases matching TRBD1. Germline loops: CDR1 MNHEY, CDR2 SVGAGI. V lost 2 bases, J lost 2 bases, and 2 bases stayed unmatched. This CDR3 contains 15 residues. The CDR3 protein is CASSYGTGRNQPQHF. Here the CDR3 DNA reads TGTGCCAGCAGTTACGGGACAGGTCGCAATCAGCCCCAGCATTTT.

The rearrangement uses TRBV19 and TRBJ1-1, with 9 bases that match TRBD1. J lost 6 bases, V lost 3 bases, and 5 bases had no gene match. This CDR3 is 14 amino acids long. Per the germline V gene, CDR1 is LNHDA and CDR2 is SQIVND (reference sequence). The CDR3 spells CASSIRGTGPEAFF. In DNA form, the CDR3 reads TGTGCCAGTAGTATCCGGGGGACAGGGCCTGAAGCTTTCTTT.

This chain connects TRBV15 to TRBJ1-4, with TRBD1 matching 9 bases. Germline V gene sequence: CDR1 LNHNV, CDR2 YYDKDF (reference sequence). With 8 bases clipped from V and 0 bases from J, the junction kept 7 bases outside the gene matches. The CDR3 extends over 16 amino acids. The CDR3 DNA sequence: TGTGCCACCCAGCAGGGACAGGGTTCAACTAATGAAAAACTGTTTTTT. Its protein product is CATQQGQGSTNEKLFF.

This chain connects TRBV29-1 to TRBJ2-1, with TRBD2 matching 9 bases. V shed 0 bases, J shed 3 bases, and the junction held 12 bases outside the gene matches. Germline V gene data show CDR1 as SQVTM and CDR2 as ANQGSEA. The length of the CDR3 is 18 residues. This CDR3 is CSVEDEPSSGTLYNEQFF. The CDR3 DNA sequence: TGCAGCGTTGAAGATGAGCCGTCTAGCGGGACTCTCTACAATGAGCAGTTCTTC.

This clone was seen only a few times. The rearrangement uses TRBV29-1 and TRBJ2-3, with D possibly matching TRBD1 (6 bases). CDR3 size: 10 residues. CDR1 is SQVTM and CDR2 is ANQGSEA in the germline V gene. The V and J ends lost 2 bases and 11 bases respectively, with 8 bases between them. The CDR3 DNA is TGCAGCGTTGAAATGGGACAGCAGTATTTT. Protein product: CSVEMGQQYF.

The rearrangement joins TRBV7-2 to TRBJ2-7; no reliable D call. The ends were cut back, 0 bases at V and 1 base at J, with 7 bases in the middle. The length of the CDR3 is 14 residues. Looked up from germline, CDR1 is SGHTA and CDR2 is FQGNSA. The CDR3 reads CASSLAHGSYEQYF. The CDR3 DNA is TGTGCCAGCAGCTTAGCGCACGGTTCCTACGAGCAGTACTTC.

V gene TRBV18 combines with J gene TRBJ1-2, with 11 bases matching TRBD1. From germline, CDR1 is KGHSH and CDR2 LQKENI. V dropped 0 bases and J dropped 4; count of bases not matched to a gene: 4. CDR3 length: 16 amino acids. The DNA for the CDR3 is TGTGCCAGCTCACCACCCCGGGGACAGGGGGGCTATGGCTACACCTTC. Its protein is CASSPPRGQGGYGYTF.

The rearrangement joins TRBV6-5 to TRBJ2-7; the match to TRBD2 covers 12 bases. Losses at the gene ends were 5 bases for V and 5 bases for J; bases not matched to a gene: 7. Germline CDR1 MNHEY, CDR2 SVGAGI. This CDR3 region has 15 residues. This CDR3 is CASSPLAGGSDEQYF. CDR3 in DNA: TGTGCCAGCAGTCCACTAGCGGGAGGTAGTGACGAGCAGTACTTC.

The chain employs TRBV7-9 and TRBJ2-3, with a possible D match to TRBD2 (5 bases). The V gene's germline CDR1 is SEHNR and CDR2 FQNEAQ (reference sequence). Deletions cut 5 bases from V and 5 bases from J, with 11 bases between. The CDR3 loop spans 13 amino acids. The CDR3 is CASSRGGKDTQYF. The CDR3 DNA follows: TGTGCCAGCAGCCGAGGAGGAAAAGATACGCAGTATTTT.

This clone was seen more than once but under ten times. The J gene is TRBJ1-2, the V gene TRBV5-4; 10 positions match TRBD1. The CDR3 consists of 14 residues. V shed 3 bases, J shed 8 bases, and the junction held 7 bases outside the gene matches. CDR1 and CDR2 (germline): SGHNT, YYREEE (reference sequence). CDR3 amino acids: CASSSPTGGGGYTF. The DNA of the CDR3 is TGTGCCAGCAGCTCCCCGACAGGGGGCGGAGGCTACACCTTC.

CDR3 sequence reads: CASSLGWRGYTF. Written as DNA, the CDR3 is TGTGCCAGCAGCTTAGGATGGAGGGGCTACACCTTC. V usage is TRBV11-2 and J usage is TRBJ1-2; D is unclear. The germline V and J ends were trimmed by 1 base and 8 bases, with 8 bases remaining between them. In germline, CDR1 is SGHAT, CDR2 FQNNGV. The CDR3 has 12 residues.

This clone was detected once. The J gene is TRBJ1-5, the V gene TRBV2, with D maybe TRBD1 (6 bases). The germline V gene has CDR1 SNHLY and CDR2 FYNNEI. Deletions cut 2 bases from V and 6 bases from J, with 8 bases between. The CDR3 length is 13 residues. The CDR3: CASSEQGSQPQHF. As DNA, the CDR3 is TGTGCCAGCAGTGAACAGGGGTCTCAGCCCCAGCATTTT.

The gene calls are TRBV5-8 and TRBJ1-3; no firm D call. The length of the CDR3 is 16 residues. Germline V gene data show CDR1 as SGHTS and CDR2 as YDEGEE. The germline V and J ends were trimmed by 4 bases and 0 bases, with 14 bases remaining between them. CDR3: CASSLWKGSSGNTIYF. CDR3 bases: TGTGCCAGCAGCCTTTGGAAAGGGAGCTCTGGAAACACCATATATTTT.

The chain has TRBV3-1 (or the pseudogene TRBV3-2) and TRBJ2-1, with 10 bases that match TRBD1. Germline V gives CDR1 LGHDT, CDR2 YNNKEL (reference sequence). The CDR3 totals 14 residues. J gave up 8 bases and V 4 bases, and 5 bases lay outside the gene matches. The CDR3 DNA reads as TGTGCCAGCAGCCCGGGACAGGGGTGGGATGAGCAGTTCTTC. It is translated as CASSPGQGWDEQFF.

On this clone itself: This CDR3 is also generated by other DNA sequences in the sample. This chain's CDR3 is CAWSVLPYEQYF. CDR3 nucleotides: TGTGCCTGGAGTGTACTCCCCTACGAGCAGTACTTC. J is TRBJ2-7 and V is TRBV30; D is undetermined. Between the trimmed V and J ends, which lost 0 bases and 2 bases, there was a span of 5 bases. Germline V lookup: CDR1 GTSNPN, CDR2 SVGIG (reference sequence). This CDR3 is 12 amino acids long.

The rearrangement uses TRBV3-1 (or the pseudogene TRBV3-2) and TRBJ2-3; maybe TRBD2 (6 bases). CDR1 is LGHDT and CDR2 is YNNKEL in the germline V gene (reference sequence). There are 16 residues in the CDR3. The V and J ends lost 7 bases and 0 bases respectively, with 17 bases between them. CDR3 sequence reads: CASTALARASTDTQYF. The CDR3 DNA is TGTGCCAGCACCGCACTAGCCCGCGCCAGCACAGATACGCAGTATTTT.

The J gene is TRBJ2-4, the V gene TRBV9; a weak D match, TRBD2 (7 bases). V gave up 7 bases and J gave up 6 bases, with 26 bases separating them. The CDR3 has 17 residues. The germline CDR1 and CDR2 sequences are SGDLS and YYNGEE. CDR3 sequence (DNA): TGTGCCAGCGCCCTTGCTGGAGATGGGGGGGCGGGAAACATTCAGTACTTC. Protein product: CASALAGDGGAGNIQYF. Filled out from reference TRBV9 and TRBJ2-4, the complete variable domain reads DSGVTQTPKHLITATGQRVTLRCSPRSGDLSVYWYQQSLDQGLQFLIQYYNGEERAKGNILERFSAQQFPDLHSELNLSSLELGDSALYFCASALAGDGGAGNIQYFGAGTRLSVL.